The following is a TCR beta chain sequence with its context. A read error likely explains this, since a far larger clone differs by one base. Time point here: before trial treatment. TRAV- and TRBV-specific primers primed first-strand cDNA, covering alpha and beta chains. PCR amplification of the TCRs was performed with Phusion for 15 to 25 PCR cycles, and it relied on a constant-region primer together with a V-primer adapter. Following isolation, mRNA was amplified via in vitro transcription. One entry per CDR3 protein results from TCRdb running MiXCR on the reads. The repertoire holds 65,000 to 95,000 distinct CDR3 sequences, with 18% as singletons. CDR1 and CDR2 from the germline V gene are MNHNS and SASEGT. CDR3 length: 13 amino acids. V lost 8 bases, J lost 10 bases, and 8 bases stayed unmatched. These data come from a study of low-dose radiotherapy and immunotherapy resistance in tumors. Study information: A dose of 0.5 Gy per fraction was delivered to Cohort 1 every 2 weeks, for a total of 6.5 Gy. Intravenously given cyclophosphamide 200 mg/m2 followed a two-week schedule that placed each dose one day before radiation and immunotherapy.

Sequences were derived from PBMCs, sampled before treatment. This rearrangement joins TRBV6-1 to TRBJ2-1; 10 bases map to TRBD2. This TCR was recovered from a male donor with prostate cancer. DNA of the CDR3: TGTGCCAGCTTGGGACCAGCGGGAGGGGAGCAGTTCTTC. As protein: CASLGPAGGEQFF.